The T cell receptor (beta chain) under discussion was sequenced for a study of memory CD4+ T cells and cytomegalovirus serostatus. The sort gate was single viable CD3+CD4+CD8-CD45RO+ cells for memory CD4+ T cells. Notes on the study in general: The CMV-associated TCR signature appears largely within the CD4+ memory repertoire. A US-trained random forest predicted CMV serostatus with median AUC around 0.9. Of under 200 reported CMV TCRbeta sequences, roughly 67 were found in memory CD4+ repertoires.

Libraries were prepared by immunoSEQ multiplex PCR; TCRdb keeps only in-frame clonotypes and omits some of them. Of tens of thousands of clones listed, 70% to 75% were seen once; the top ten hold more than 2.5%. Deletions cut 4 bases from V and 7 bases from J, with 16 bases between. In germline, CDR1 is SGHDN, CDR2 FVKESK. CDR3 length equals 15 residues. This clone was found once. Its antigen is not known. Sequenced input: memory CD4+ T cells from blood. J is TRBJ1-4 and V is TRBV14, with TRBD1 as a possible D gene (6 bases). This clonotype was obtained from an adult in good health and CMV-seropositive. The CDR3 DNA follows: TGTGCCAGCAGCCTCGAGAGGACAGTAGGTGAAAAACTGTTTTTT. Translation gives CASSLERTVGEKLFF.